A single sample gave rise to the 27 T cell receptor beta chains below, sequenced in a study of blood T cells in healthy people across ages. Alongside a J-beta primer mix, a sample-barcoded 5' primer served in a second PCR lasting about 7 to 11 cycles. From the 5' RACE reads, TCRdb called clonotypes with MiXCR, one entry per CDR3 protein. The table lists about 1.8 million distinct CDR3 sequences, roughly 50% of them singletons. The sequenced sample was blood. These TCRs come from a woman between 35 and 50 years old in good health.

The gene calls are TRBV7-9 and TRBJ2-1; D gene ambiguous. This CDR3 contains 12 residues. V shed 5 bases and J shed 9 bases, with 11 bases lying between them. Germline V gives CDR1 SEHNR, CDR2 FQNEAQ (reference sequence). The CDR3 region has the DNA TGTGCCAGCAGCGGCGAGGAAGCTGAGCAGTTCTTC. As protein: CASSGEEAEQFF. The full variable domain, in which reference TRBV7-9 and TRBJ2-1 provide the parts outside the CDR3, is DTGVSQNPRHKITKRGQNVTFRCDPISEHNRLYWYRQTLGQGPEFLTYFQNEAQLEKSRLLSDRFSAERPKGSFSTLEIQRTEQGDSAMYLCASSGEEAEQFFGPGTRLTVL.

The chain uses TRBV9 and TRBJ2-1, with D maybe TRBD2 (6 bases). Trimming left V 0 bases short and J 0 bases short, with 10 bases between. The CDR3 length is 16 residues. In germline, CDR1 is SGDLS, CDR2 YYNGEE. The CDR3 sequence is CASSVEPGSSYNEQFF. CDR3 DNA sequence: TGTGCCAGCAGCGTAGAACCCGGGAGCTCCTACAATGAGCAGTTCTTC. Full variable domain (missing parts from reference TRBV9 and TRBJ2-1): DSGVTQTPKHLITATGQRVTLRCSPRSGDLSVYWYQQSLDQGLQFLIQYYNGEERAKGNILERFSAQQFPDLHSELNLSSLELGDSALYFCASSVEPGSSYNEQFFGPGTRLTVL.

This clonotype has ten or more counts. The chain uses TRBV20-1 and TRBJ2-7; 9 bases agree with TRBD1. The CDR3 has 13 residues. From germline, CDR1 is DFQATT and CDR2 SNEGSKA (reference sequence). The V segment lost 1 base and the J segment 2 bases; nucleotides outside the gene matches: 0. CDR3 residues: CSARGQGAYEQYF. CDR3 nucleotide sequence: TGCAGTGCTAGAGGACAGGGGGCCTACGAGCAGTACTTC.

This clonotype has just one count. This chain joins TRBV4-2 and TRBJ2-6, with D perhaps matching TRBD1 (6 bases). Trimming took off 3 bases at V and 0 bases at J, with 12 bases between the two ends. This CDR3 contains 17 residues. Germline-derived CDR1 and CDR2 are LGHNA and YNFKEQ. The CDR3 nucleotides read TGTGCCAGCAGCCAGGATAAGACAGGCTCTGGGGCCAACGTCCTGACTTTC. The encoded protein is CASSQDKTGSGANVLTF.

The chain links TRBV27 to TRBJ2-1; 7 bases match TRBD1. CDR1 MNHEY and CDR2 SMNVEV come from the germline V gene (reference sequence). J gave up 4 bases and V 3 bases, and 9 bases lay outside the gene matches. The CDR3 totals 16 residues. Here the CDR3 reads CASSFKGGRSYNEQFF. The CDR3 nucleotides read TGTGCCAGCAGTTTCAAAGGGGGCCGCTCGTACAATGAGCAGTTCTTC.

CDR3 region: CASSAGQVPPREQFF. CDR3 coding DNA: TGTGCCAGCAGCGCCGGACAGGTTCCGCCTCGAGAGCAGTTCTTC. The genes are TRBV9 and TRBJ2-1, with 7 bases that match TRBD1. CDR3 length equals 15 residues. Germline values: CDR1 SGDLS, CDR2 YYNGEE. With V trimmed by 3 bases and J by 10 bases, 13 bases remained unmatched.

The chain links TRBV3-1 to TRBJ1-2; 9 bases agree with TRBD1. CDR3 size: 18 residues. J gave up 6 bases and V 0 bases, and 14 bases lay outside the gene matches. CDR1 is LGHDT and CDR2 is YNNKEL in the germline V gene (reference sequence). The CDR3 reads CASSQEGPTGGARNGYTF. The CDR3 DNA is TGTGCCAGCAGCCAAGAGGGACCCACAGGGGGCGCTCGCAATGGCTACACCTTC.

The chain couples TRBV29-1 to TRBJ1-2; TRBD1 is a possible D gene (5 bases). Trimming removed 4 bases at V and 2 bases at J, with 14 bases between. The CDR3 is 14 residues long. The germline V gene has CDR1 SQVTM and CDR2 ANQGSEA. Written as DNA, the CDR3 is TGCAGCGTTGGGAGGTCGGGGCGGAACTATGGCTACACCTTC. Translation: CSVGRSGRNYGYTF.

V usage is TRBV6-5 and J usage is TRBJ2-1, with TRBD2 identical over 11 bases. CDR3 length: 17 amino acids. Germline V gives CDR1 MNHEY, CDR2 SVGAGI. Unmatched junction bases numbered 7, after V lost 1 base and J lost 5 bases. Here the CDR3 DNA reads TGTGCCAGCAGTTACTACGTAGGACTAGCGGGTGACAATGAGCAGTTCTTC. It encodes CASSYYVGLAGDNEQFF.

This clonotype appeared a few times. V gene TRBV12-5 combines with J gene TRBJ2-3; a weak D match, TRBD2 (5 bases). Germline CDR1 and CDR2: LGHNT and FRNRAP. The CDR3 covers 13 residues. CDR3 nucleotide sequence: TGTGCCAGCGGATTGGGGAGCACAGATACGCAGTATTTT. It specifies CASGLGSTDTQYF.

This rearrangement joins TRBV20-1 to TRBJ1-2, with D maybe TRBD1 (5 bases). V was pared by 3 bases and J by 8 bases, with 16 bases between. Germline loops: CDR1 DFQATT, CDR2 SNEGSKA (reference sequence). CDR3 length: 13 amino acids. CDR3 loop: CSARWGTQQGYTF. For the CDR3, the DNA is TGCAGTGCTAGGTGGGGGACCCAACAGGGCTACACCTTC.

The V gene is TRBV28, the J gene TRBJ1-5; tentatively, D is TRBD1 (6 bases). Germline CDR1 and CDR2: MDHEN and SYDVKM. The CDR3 extends over 16 amino acids. Trimming removed 3 bases from V and 2 bases from J, with 14 bases in between. The CDR3 protein is CASSFYQGMGNQPQHF. CDR3 in DNA: TGTGCCAGCAGTTTTTACCAGGGGATGGGCAATCAGCCCCAGCATTTT.

The chain uses TRBV27 and TRBJ2-3, with 7 bases aligning to TRBD2. Germline CDR1 reads MNHEY; CDR2 reads SMNVEV (reference sequence). The J segment lost 14 bases and the V segment lost 8 bases, leaving 13 bases of the junction unmatched. The CDR3 spans 12 residues. Written as DNA, the CDR3 is TGTGCCAGCTCTTTGAGGGGAGGGCGGCCGTATTTT. Encoded protein: CASSLRGGRPYF.

V usage is TRBV7-9 and J usage is TRBJ2-5; TRBD1 agrees at 9 bases. In germline, CDR1 is SEHNR, CDR2 FQNEAQ (reference sequence). The CDR3 sequence is 15 residues long. Trimming removed 4 bases from V and 3 bases from J; junction bases left unmatched: 6. The CDR3 spells CASSSIGTGKETQYF. In DNA form, the CDR3 reads TGTGCCAGCAGCTCGATCGGGACAGGGAAAGAGACCCAGTACTTC.

The chain carries TRBV5-5 and TRBJ2-5; D assignment may be TRBD1 or TRBD2 (5 bases each). The DNA end favors TRBJ2-7, so the J call may be wrong. Germline values: CDR1 SGHKS, CDR2 YYEKEE (reference sequence). The CDR3 is made up of 14 amino acids. CDR3 sequence (DNA): TGTGCCAGCAGCTTTGTGGGGGTGATTTACGAGCAGTACTTC. Translating it yields CASSFVGVIYEQYF.

This clonotype was seen just once. This chain joins TRBV12-3 or TRBV12-4 and TRBJ2-5; D is perhaps TRBD1 or TRBD2 (6 bases each). The J call may be in error: the DNA end matches TRBJ2-7 better. The CDR3 has 14 residues. CDR3 residues: CASLRGQSSYEQYF. DNA of the CDR3: TGTGCCAGCCTCCGGGGGCAGAGTAGCTACGAGCAGTACTTC.

Remarks on this clonotype: A read error may produce the germline difference seen at one junction end. The chain couples TRBV6-5 to TRBJ1-1, with D unclear. The CDR3 contains 14 residues. Germline V gene data show CDR1 as MNHEY and CDR2 as SVGAGI. The CDR3 DNA follows: TGTGCCAGCAGTTACACGGCGGGGAACGCTGAAGCTTTCTTT. It translates to CASSYTAGNAEAFF.

In its sample, this clonotype was seen a few times. The chain joins TRBV15 to TRBJ2-5, with 8 bases that match TRBD1. Germline assignment: CDR1 LNHNV and CDR2 YYDKDF (reference sequence). The V gene end was trimmed by 3 bases and the J gene end by 1 base; junction bases not matched to a gene: 4. The CDR3 has 15 residues. CDR3 amino acids: CATSRTGDPQETQYF. CDR3 nucleotide sequence: TGTGCCACCAGCAGGACAGGGGATCCCCAAGAGACCCAGTACTTC.

The chain joins TRBV4-3 to TRBJ1-2; TRBD1 is a possible D gene (6 bases). The V end lost 1 base, the J end lost 2 bases, and 11 bases lay between the germline ends. The CDR3 runs to 15 residues. Germline CDR1 and CDR2: LGHNA and YSLEER. CDR3 amino acids: CASSQGQGQNYGYTF. Written as DNA, the CDR3 is TGCGCCAGCAGCCAAGGTCAGGGGCAAAACTATGGCTACACCTTC.

The chain has TRBV20-1 and TRBJ2-1, with TRBD2 identical over 10 bases. The CDR3 has 15 residues. Looked up from germline, CDR1 is DFQATT and CDR2 is SNEGSKA (reference sequence). Trimming removed 3 bases from V and 9 bases from J; junction bases left unmatched: 11. CDR3 coding DNA: TGCAGTGCTAGTTACGAGCGGGGGGGCCCCTCTGAGCAGTTCTTC. It specifies CSASYERGGPSEQFF.

This clonotype has a single count. The chain carries TRBV10-3 and TRBJ2-3; D might be TRBD1 (5 bases). Trimming took 0 bases from V and 7 from J, leaving 8 bases between them. Germline values: CDR1 ENHRY, CDR2 SYGVKD. The CDR3 is 13 amino acids. DNA of the CDR3: TGTGCCATCAGTGAGTCGACAGACAATACGCAGTATTTT. Protein sequence: CAISESTDNTQYF.

The table lists this clonotype with a few counts. V and J are TRBV29-1 and TRBJ2-5, with D perhaps TRBD2 (6 bases). This CDR3 spans 15 amino acids. CDR1 and CDR2 (germline): SQVTM, ANQGSEA. V was cut by 3 bases and J by 0 bases, with 14 bases left in between. For the CDR3, the DNA is TGCAGCGTTGAGGAGGGGTTTGGGCACCAAGAGACCCAGTACTTC. As protein: CSVEEGFGHQETQYF.

The chain combines TRBV7-2 with TRBJ2-5, with a weak D call TRBD1 (6 bases). The CDR3 is 13 residues long. The V end lost 11 bases, the J end lost 5 bases, and 18 bases lay between the germline ends. Looked up from germline, CDR1 is SGHTA and CDR2 is FQGNSA. CDR3 region: CACRIGGAETQYF. As DNA, the CDR3 is TGTGCCTGTCGGATAGGGGGTGCGGAGACCCAGTACTTC. Variable domain in full (rest from reference TRBV7-2 and TRBJ2-5): GAGVSQSPSNKVTEKGKDVELRCDPISGHTALYWYRQSLGQGLEFLIYFQGNSAPDKSGLPSDRFSAERTGGSVSTLTIQRTQQEDSAVYLCACRIGGAETQYFGPGTRLLVL.

V and J are TRBV4-2 and TRBJ2-5, with D tentatively TRBD1 or TRBD2 (5 bases each). Germline V gives CDR1 LGHNA, CDR2 YNFKEQ. This CDR3 contains 14 residues. Deletions cut 3 bases from V and 2 bases from J, with 10 bases between. The DNA of the CDR3 is TGTGCCAGCAGCCAGGGGACGAAACAAGAGACCCAGTACTTC. Protein product: CASSQGTKQETQYF.

V and J are TRBV28 and TRBJ1-6, with D uncertain. Germline loops: CDR1 MDHEN, CDR2 SYDVKM. The CDR3 sequence is 12 residues long. Trimming pared 6 bases from V and 13 bases from J, leaving 13 bases between. As DNA, the CDR3 is TGTGCCAGCAGCTCCTATGGGCGGCCCCTCCACTTT. Amino acid sequence: CASSSYGRPLHF. The variable domain in full, completed from reference TRBV28 and TRBJ1-6, reads DVKVTQSSRYLVKRTGEKVFLECVQDMDHENMFWYRQDPGLGLRLIYFSYDVKMKEKGDIPEGYSVSREKKERFSLILESASTNQTSMYLCASSSYGRPLHFGNGTRLTVT.

This clonotype was counted between two and nine times. The chain employs TRBV20-1 and TRBJ2-5; the match to TRBD2 covers 7 bases. The V segment lost 1 base and the J segment 11 bases; nucleotides outside the gene matches: 10. The CDR3 extends over 13 amino acids. The germline V gene has CDR1 DFQATT and CDR2 SNEGSKA (reference sequence). The CDR3 region has the DNA TGCAGTGCTAGAGGCGGGGGACCCTCGGAGCAGTACTTC. Translation gives CSARGGGPSEQYF.

The CDR3, as DNA: TGTGCCAGCAGTTACTCTATGGACGGATTCTATGGCTACACCTTC. This encodes CASSYSMDGFYGYTF. The V gene is TRBV6-5, the J gene TRBJ1-2; D remains unclear. Germline V gene lookup returns CDR1 MNHEY and CDR2 SVGAGI. CDR3 length: 15 residues. Trimming removed 0 bases at V and 4 bases at J, with 12 bases between.